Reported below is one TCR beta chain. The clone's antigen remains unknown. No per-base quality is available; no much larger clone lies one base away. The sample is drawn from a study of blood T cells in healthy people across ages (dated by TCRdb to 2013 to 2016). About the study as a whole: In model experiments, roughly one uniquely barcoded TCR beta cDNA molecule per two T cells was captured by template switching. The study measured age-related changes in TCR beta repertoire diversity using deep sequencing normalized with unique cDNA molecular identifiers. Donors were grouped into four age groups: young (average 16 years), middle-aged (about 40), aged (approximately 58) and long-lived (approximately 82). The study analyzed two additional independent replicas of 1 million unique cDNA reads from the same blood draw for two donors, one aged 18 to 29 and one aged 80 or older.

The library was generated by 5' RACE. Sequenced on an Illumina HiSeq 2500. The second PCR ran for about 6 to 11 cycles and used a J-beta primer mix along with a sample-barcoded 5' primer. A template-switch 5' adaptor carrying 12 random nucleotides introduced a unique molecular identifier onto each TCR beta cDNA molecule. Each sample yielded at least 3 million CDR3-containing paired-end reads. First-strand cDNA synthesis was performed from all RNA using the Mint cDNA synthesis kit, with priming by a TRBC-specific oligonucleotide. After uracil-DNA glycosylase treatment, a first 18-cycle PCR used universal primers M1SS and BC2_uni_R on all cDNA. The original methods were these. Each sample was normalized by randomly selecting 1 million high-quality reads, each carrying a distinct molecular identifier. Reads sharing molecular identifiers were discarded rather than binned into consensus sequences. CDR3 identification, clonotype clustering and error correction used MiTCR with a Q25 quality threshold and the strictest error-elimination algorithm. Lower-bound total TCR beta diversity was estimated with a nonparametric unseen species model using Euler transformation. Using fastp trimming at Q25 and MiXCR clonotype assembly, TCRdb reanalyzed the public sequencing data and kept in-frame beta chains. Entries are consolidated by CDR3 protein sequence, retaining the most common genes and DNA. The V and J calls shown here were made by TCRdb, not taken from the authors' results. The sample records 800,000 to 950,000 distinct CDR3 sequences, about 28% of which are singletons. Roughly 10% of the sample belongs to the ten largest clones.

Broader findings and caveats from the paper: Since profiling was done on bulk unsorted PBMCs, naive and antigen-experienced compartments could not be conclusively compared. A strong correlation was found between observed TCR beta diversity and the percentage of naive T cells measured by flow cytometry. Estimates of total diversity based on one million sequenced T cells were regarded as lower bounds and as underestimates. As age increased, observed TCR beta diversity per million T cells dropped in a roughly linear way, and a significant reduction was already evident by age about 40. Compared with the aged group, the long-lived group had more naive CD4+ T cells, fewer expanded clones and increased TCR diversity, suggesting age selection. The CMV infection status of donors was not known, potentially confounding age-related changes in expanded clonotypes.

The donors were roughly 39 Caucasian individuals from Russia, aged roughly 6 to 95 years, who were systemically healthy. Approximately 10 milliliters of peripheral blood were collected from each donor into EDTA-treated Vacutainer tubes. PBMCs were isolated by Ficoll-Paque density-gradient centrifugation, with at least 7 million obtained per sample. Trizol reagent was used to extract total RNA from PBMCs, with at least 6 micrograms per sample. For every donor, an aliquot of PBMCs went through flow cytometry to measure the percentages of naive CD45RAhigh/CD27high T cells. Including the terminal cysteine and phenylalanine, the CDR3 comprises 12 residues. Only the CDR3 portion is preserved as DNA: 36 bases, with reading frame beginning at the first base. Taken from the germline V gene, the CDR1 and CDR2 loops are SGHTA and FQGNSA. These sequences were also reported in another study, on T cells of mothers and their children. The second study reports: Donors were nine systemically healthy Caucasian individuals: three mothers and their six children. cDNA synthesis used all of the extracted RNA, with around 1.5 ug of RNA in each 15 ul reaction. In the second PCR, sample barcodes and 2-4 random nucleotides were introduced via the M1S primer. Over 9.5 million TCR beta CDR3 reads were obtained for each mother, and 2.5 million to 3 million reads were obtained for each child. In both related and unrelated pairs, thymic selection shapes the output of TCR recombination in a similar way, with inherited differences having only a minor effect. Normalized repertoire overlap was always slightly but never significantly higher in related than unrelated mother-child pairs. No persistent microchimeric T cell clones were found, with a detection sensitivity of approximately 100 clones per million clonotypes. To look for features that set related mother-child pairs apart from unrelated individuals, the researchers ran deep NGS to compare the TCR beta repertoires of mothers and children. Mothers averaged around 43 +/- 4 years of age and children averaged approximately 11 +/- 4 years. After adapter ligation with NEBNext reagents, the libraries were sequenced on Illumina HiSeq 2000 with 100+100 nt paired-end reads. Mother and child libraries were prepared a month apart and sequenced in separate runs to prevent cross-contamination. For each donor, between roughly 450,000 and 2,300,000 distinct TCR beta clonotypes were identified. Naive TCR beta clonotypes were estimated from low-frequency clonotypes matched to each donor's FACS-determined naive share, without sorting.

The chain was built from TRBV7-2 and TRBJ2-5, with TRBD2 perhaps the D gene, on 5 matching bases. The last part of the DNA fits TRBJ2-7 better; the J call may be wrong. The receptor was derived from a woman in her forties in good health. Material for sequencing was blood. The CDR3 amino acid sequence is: CASSAAGSEQYF. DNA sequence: TGTGCCAGCAGCGCCGCGGGCTCCGAGCAGTACTTC.